The table lists the clone carrying this T cell receptor (beta chain) with a count of one. These data are taken from a study of control samples from healthy donors and cancer patients. This CDR3 contains 18 residues. Sequencing was performed with immunoSEQ multiplex PCR; in TCRdb, only in-frame clones are kept and a portion is missing. Here the sample spans roughly 170,000 clones, approximately 91% being singletons. The chain carries TRBV21-1 and TRBJ1-1. TRBV21-1 constitutes a pseudogene. The sample taken for sequencing was blood. The source of this sequence is a woman aged 40-49 years in good health. This CDR3 is CASSKVEGFFGNNTEAFF. Written as DNA, the CDR3 is TGTGCCAGCAGCAAAGTGGAGGGGTTTTTCGGGAATAACACTGAAGCTTTCTTT.